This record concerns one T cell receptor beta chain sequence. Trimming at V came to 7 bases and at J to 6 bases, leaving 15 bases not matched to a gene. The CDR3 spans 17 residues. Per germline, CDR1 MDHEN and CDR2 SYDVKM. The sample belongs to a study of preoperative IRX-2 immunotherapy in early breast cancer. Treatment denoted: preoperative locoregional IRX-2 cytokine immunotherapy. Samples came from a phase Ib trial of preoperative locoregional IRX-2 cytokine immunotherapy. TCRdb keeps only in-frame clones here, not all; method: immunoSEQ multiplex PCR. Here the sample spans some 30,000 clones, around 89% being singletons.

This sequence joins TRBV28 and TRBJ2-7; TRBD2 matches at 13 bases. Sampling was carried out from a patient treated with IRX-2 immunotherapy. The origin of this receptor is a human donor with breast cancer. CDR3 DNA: TGTGCCAGCACCTCTCTTTTGACTAGCGGGAGGATTGGCGAGCAGTACTTC. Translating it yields CASTSLLTSGRIGEQYF. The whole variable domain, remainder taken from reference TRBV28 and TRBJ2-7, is DVKVTQSSRYLVKRTGEKVFLECVQDMDHENMFWYRQDPGLGLRLIYFSYDVKMKEKGDIPEGYSVSREKKERFSLILESASTNQTSMYLCASTSLLTSGRIGEQYFGPGTRLTVT.